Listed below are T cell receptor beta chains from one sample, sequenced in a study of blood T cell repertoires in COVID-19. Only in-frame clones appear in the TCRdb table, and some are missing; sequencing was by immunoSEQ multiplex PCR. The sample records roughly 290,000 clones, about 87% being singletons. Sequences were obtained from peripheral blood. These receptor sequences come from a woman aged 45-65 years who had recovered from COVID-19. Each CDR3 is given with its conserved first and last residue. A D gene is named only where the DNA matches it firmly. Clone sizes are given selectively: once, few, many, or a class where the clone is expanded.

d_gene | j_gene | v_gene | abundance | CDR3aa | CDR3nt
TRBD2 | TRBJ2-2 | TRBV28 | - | CASTRTSGRSNTGELFF | TGTGCCAGCACGCGGACTAGCGGGAGATCGAACACCGGGGAGCTGTTTTTT
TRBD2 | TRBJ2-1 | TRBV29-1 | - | CSVVRGGHNEQFF | TGCAGCGTTGTGCGGGGGGGTCACAATGAGCAGTTCTTC
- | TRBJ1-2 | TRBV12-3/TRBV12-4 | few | CASSSRDYGYTF | TGTGCCAGCAGTTCCCGGGACTATGGCTACACCTTC
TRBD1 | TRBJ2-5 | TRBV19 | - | CASSGDSQETQYF | TGTGCCAGTAGTGGGGACAGTCAAGAGACCCAGTACTTC
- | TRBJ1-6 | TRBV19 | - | CASRPTLQGSSPLHF | TGTGCCAGTAGGCCCACCCTACAGGGTAGCTCACCCCTCCACTTT
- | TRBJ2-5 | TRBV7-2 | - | CASSQTGLRETQYF | TGTGCCAGCAGTCAAACAGGTTTGCGGGAGACCCAGTACTTC
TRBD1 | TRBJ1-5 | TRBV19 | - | CASKGQSNQPQHF | TGTGCCAGTAAGGGACAGTCCAATCAGCCCCAGCATTTT
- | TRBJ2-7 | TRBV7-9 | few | CASSSQAVYEQYF | TGTGCCAGCAGCTCACAAGCGGTCTACGAGCAGTACTTC
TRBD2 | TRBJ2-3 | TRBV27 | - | CARETLAGDRDTQYF | TGTGCCAGAGAAACACTAGCGGGGGACAGGGATACGCAGTATTTT
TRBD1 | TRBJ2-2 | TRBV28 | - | CASSTTNRGLRTGELFF | TGTGCCAGCAGTACTACTAACAGGGGGTTGCGCACCGGGGAGCTGTTTTTT
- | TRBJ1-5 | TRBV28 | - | CASTRRGGQGQPQHF | TGTGCCAGCACACGGAGGGGGGGCCAAGGTCAGCCCCAGCATTTT
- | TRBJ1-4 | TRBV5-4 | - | CASSLAGGEKLFF | TGTGCCAGCAGCTTGGCCGGGGGGGAAAAACTGTTTTTT
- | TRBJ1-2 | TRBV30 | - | CAWSVGTLLFF | TGTGCCTGGAGTGTAGGGACTTTGCTTTTCTTC
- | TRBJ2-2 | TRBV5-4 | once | CASREDGWDGELFF | TGTGCCAGCAGGGAGGACGGCTGGGACGGGGAGCTGTTTTTT
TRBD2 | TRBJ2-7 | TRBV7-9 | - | CASRSGTTEQYF | TGTGCCAGCAGGTCCGGGACTACCGAGCAGTACTTC
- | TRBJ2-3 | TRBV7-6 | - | CASSLGHYTDTQYF | TGTGCCAGCAGCTTAGGCCACTACACAGATACGCAGTATTTT
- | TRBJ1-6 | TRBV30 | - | CAWSEAGAWGSPLHF | TGTGCCTGGAGTGAAGCGGGGGCTTGGGGTTCACCCCTCCACTTT
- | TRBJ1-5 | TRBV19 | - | CASSVQGSGNQPQHF | TGTGCCAGTAGCGTACAGGGATCCGGAAATCAGCCCCAGCATTTT
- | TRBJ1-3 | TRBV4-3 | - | CASSQDQGIGGNTIYF | TGCGCCAGCAGCCAAGACCAGGGAATAGGTGGAAACACCATATATTTT
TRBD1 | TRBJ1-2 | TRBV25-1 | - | CASSEYFTGVSGYTF | TGTGCCAGCAGTGAATATTTCACAGGGGTCTCTGGCTACACCTTC
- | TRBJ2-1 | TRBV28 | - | CASSLFGTTTNEQFF | TGTGCCAGCAGTTTATTCGGGACAACTACGAATGAGCAGTTCTTC
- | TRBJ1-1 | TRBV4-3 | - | CASSQVQGLGTEAFF | TGCGCCAGCAGCCAAGTGCAGGGCTTGGGCACTGAAGCTTTCTTT
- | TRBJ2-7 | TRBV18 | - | CASSERTLYEQYF | TGTGCCAGCTCGGAAAGGACACTTTACGAGCAGTACTTC
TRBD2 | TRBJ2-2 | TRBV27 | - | CASSPRAGVVSGELFF | TGTGCCAGCAGCCCGAGGGCGGGGGTCGTTTCCGGGGAGCTGTTTTTT
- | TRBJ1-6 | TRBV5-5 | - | CASSLSGLTYSPLHF | TGTGCCAGCAGCTTGTCAGGCCTCACGTATTCACCCCTCCACTTT
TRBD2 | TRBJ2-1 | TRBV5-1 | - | CASSLGTSGSSDEQFF | TGCGCCAGCAGCCTCGGGACTAGCGGGAGTTCGGATGAGCAGTTCTTC
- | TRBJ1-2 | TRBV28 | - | CATRRIPDRSLRGYTF | TGTGCCACCAGGAGGATCCCCGACAGATCGCTTAGGGGCTACACCTTC
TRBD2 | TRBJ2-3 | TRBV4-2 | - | CASSLRLAGEVDTQYF | TGTGCCAGCAGCTTGCGACTAGCGGGAGAAGTGGATACGCAGTATTTT
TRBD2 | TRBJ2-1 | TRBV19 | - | CASQRGGYSHEQFF | TGTGCCAGTCAGCGGGGGGGCTATTCCCATGAGCAGTTCTTC
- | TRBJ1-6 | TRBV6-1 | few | CASSEVPQIYNSPLHF | TGTGCCAGCAGTGAAGTTCCACAGATTTATAATTCACCCCTCCACTTT
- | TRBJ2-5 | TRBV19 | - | CASSLRGNGNQETQYF | TGTGCCAGTAGTCTCCGGGGGAATGGAAACCAAGAGACCCAGTACTTC
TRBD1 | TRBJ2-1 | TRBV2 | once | CASSDLPGQYNEQFF | TGTGCCAGCAGTGATCTGCCGGGACAGTACAATGAGCAGTTCTTC
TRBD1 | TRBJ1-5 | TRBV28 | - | CASSPTQGAIQPQHF | TGTGCCAGCAGCCCCACACAGGGGGCCATTCAGCCCCAGCATTTT
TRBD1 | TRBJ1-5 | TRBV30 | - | CAWSSGTVSNQPQHF | TGTGCCTGGAGTTCCGGGACAGTGAGCAATCAGCCCCAGCATTTT
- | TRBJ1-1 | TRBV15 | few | CATSRMDSSLFF | TGTGCCACCAGCAGAATGGACAGTTCGCTCTTCTTT
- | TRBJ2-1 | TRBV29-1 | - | CSGRRAPRGEQFF | TGCAGCGGTCGTCGGGCCCCCAGGGGTGAGCAGTTCTTC
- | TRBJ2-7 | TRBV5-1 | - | CASSLGAGLSYEQYF | TGCGCCAGCAGCTTGGGGGCGGGTTTGAGCTACGAGCAGTACTTC
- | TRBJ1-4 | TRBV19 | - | CASSIWTATNEKLFF | TGTGCCAGTAGTATATGGACAGCAACTAATGAAAAACTGTTTTTT
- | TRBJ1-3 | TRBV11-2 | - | CASSLDRRNTIYF | TGTGCCAGCAGCTTAGATCGTCGAAACACCATATATTTT
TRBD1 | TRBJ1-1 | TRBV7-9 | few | CASSSTGVGNTEAFF | TGTGCCAGCAGCTCGACAGGGGTTGGTAACACTGAAGCTTTCTTT
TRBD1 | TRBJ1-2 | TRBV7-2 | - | CASSPEGHRGGYTF | TGTGCCAGCAGCCCTGAAGGGCACAGGGGTGGCTACACCTTC
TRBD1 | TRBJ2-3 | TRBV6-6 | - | CASTNGQGSDTQYF | TGTGCCAGCACCAACGGACAGGGGTCAGATACGCAGTATTTT
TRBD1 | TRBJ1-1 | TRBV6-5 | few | CASSSRGTANTEAFF | TGTGCCAGCAGTTCTCGGGGGACAGCGAACACTGAAGCTTTCTTT
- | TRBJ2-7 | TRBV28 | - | CASSFGFGEDEQYF | TGTGCCAGCAGTTTCGGGTTCGGGGAAGACGAGCAGTACTTC
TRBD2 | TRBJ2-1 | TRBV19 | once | CASRRGGRTNNEQFF | TGTGCCAGCAGAAGGGGAGGGCGGACCAACAATGAGCAGTTCTTC
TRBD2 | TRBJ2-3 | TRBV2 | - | CASSRTSGLIWTQYF | TGTGCCAGCAGCAGGACTAGCGGGTTGATTTGGACGCAGTATTTT
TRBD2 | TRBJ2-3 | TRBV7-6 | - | CASSTPNAGTSGNTDSTDTQYF | TGTGCCAGCAGCACTCCTAACGCCGGGACTAGCGGAAACACAGATAGCACAGATACGCAGTATTTT
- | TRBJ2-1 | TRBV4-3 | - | CASSHDTSNEQFF | TGCGCCAGCAGTCATGACACATCCAATGAGCAGTTCTTC